This T cell receptor (beta chain) was sequenced for a study of CD8+ T cells in alopecia areata. The treatment denotes: oral pan-JAK inhibitor, 5-10 mg twice daily. Following RNA extraction, reverse transcription yielded cDNA that acted as the sequencing template. Sequencing used immunoSEQ multiplex PCR; TCRdb keeps in-frame clones, though not all of them. Here the sample spans some 220,000 clones, approximately 57% being singletons. The V and J ends lost 6 bases and 10 bases respectively, with 12 bases between them. The germline V gene has CDR1 SNHLY and CDR2 FYNNEI. The CDR3 is 11 amino acids. Sample: CD4+ T cells sorted from blood, taken at week 4, from a patient treated with tofacitinib. This chain connects TRBV2 to TRBJ1-1; tentative D call: TRBD1 (5 bases). This TCR came from a human donor with alopecia areata. CDR3 sequence: CASSEGRGAFF. The DNA of the CDR3 is TGTGCCAGCAGCGAGGGGCGTGGAGCTTTCTTT.